The clone carrying this TCR beta chain was picked up a small number of times. One entry per CDR3 protein, called by TCRdb with MiXCR from the PCR reads. This sample has approximately 680,000 distinct CDR3 sequences, with 25% found just once. Sorted naive CD8 T cells were those defined as CD8+CD4-CCR7+CD45RA+. This sample is drawn from a study of molecular identifiers for immune sequencing clone quantification. Overall study context: The replicate experiment used RNA from approximately 20,000 or 100,000 naive CD8 cells. This RNA was split into five aliquots, and four of them were sequenced.

The TCR comes from a human donor in good health. Some libraries in this study had Jurkat cell RNA spiked in. The sample comprised naive CD8+ T cells from blood, with Jurkat cell RNA spiked in. The subset was: FACS-sorted CD8+CD4-CCR7+CD45RA+ naive T cells.

The CDR3 nucleotides read TGTGCCAGCAGTGAGAGGAACAGGGGGACCCCTAACTATGGCTACACCTTC. It translates to CASSERNRGTPNYGYTF. The chain combines TRBV25-1 with TRBJ1-2, with 8 bases identical to TRBD1. The trim removed 3 bases at V and 0 bases at J, leaving 9 bases unmatched. Germline V gene lookup returns CDR1 MGHDK and CDR2 SYGVNS. The CDR3 runs to 17 residues.